Reported below is one T cell receptor beta chain. Original processing notes: Scientists estimated how many nucleated cells there were by amplifying reference gene primers. Sequencing used immunoSEQ multiplex PCR; TCRdb keeps in-frame clones, though not all of them. V and J calls plus clone size are reproduced from that table; the DNA served to infer D and trimming. The sample holds 150,000 to 200,000 clones; 70% to 90% are singletons and the top ten take about 5%. This specimen comes from a study of blood T cell repertoires in COVID-19. Study in general: The study drew acute and convalescent COVID-19 samples from the United States, Italy and Spain.

The CDR3 runs to 15 residues. J lost 0 bases, V lost 6 bases, and 4 bases had no gene match. CDR1 LNHDA and CDR2 SQIVND come from the germline V gene (reference sequence). The V and J genes are TRBV19 and TRBJ1-5; 8 nucleotides align to TRBD1. This TCR was recovered from a human donor in a cohort sampled during active COVID-19. The sequenced material came from peripheral blood. CDR3 residues: CASRTGDYSNQPQHF. In DNA form, the CDR3 reads TGTGCCAGTAGGACAGGGGATTATAGCAATCAGCCCCAGCATTTT. Full variable domain (missing parts from reference TRBV19 and TRBJ1-5): DGGITQSPKYLFRKEGQNVTLSCEQNLNHDAMYWYRQDPGQGLRLIYYSQIVNDFQKGDIAEGYSVSREKKESFPLTVTSAQKNPTAFYLCASRTGDYSNQPQHFGDGTRLSIL.